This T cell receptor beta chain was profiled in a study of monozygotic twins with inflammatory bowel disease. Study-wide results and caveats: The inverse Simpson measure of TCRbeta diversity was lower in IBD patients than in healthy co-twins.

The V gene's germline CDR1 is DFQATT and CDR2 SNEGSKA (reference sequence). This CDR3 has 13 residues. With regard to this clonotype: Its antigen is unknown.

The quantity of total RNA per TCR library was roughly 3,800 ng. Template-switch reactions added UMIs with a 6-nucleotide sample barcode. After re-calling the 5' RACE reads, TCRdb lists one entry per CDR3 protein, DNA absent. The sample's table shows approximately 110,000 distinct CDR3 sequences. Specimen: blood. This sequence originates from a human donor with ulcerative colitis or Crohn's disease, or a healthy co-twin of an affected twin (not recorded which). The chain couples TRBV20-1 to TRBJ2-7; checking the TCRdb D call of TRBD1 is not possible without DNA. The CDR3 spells CSARTGTTYEQYF.